Listed here is a single TCR beta chain. The sample originates from a study of blood T cell repertoires in COVID-19. At the level of the study: Collection of acute and convalescent COVID-19 samples took place in the United States, Italy and Spain. The analysed material was cDNA or gDNA that came from T cells, B-cell-depleted T cells, or PBMCs.

The authors' processing: Nucleated cell counts were estimated from reference gene primer amplification. Here immunoSEQ multiplex PCR was the method, and the copy in TCRdb shows in-frame clones only, minus some. The D gene and trimming were derived from the DNA, and the V and J assignments and clone size from that table. This table holds just over 250,000 clones, around 90% found once. Trimming pared 0 bases from V and 4 bases from J, leaving 11 bases between. Looked up from germline, CDR1 is SGHTA and CDR2 is FQGTGA. This CDR3 spans 15 amino acids. The TCR sequence derives from a man aged 55 to 70 who had recovered from COVID-19. The sample was peripheral blood. The rearrangement joins TRBV7-3 to TRBJ2-3; possibly TRBD1 for D (5 bases). CDR3 in amino acids: CASSLTADRSDTQYF. CDR3 DNA: TGTGCCAGCAGCTTAACCGCCGACAGATCAGATACGCAGTATTTT.